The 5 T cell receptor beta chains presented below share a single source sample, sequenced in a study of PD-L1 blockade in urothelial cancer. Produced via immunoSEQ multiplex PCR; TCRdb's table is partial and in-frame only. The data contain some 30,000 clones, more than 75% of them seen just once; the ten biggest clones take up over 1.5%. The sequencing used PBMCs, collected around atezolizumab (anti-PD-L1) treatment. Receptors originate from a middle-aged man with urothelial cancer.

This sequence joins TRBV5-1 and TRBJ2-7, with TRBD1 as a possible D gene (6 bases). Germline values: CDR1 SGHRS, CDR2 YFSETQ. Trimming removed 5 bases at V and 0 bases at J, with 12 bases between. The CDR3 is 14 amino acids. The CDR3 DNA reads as TGCGCCAGCAGACAGGGCCCTACCTCCTACGAGCAGTACTTC. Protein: CASRQGPTSYEQYF.

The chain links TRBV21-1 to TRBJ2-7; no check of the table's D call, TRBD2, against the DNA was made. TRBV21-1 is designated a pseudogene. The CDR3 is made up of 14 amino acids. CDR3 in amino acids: CASSKGGEVYEQYF. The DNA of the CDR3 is TGTGCCAGCAGCAAAGGGGGGGAAGTCTACGAGCAGTACTTC.

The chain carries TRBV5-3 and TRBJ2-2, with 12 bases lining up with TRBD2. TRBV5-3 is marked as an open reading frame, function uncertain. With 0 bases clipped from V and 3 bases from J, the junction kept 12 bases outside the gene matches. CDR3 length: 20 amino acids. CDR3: CARSLDVRLAGEPYTGELFF. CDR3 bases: TGTGCCAGAAGCTTGGATGTAAGACTAGCGGGAGAACCGTACACCGGGGAGCTGTTTTTT.

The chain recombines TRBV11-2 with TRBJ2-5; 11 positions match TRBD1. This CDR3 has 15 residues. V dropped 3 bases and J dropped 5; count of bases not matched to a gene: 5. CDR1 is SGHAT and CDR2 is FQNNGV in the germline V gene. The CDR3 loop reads CASSLDRGHRETQYF. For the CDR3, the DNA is TGTGCCAGCAGCTTGGACAGGGGGCATCGCGAGACCCAGTACTTC.

Here the CDR3 DNA reads TGTGCCAGCAGCCCAGGGATGGGATTAATCTACGAGCAGTACTTC. Its translation is CASSPGMGLIYEQYF. This chain links TRBV13 with TRBJ2-7; D possibly corresponds to TRBD1 (5 bases). The germline CDR1 and CDR2 sequences are PRHDT and FYEKMQ (reference sequence). V was cut by 5 bases and J by 3 bases, with 17 bases left in between. This CDR3 region has 15 residues.